This T cell receptor beta chain emerged from a study of blood T cell repertoires in COVID-19. The CDR3 has 15 residues. V shed 3 bases, J shed 5 bases, and the junction held 7 bases outside the gene matches. CDR1 and CDR2 from the germline V gene are LNHDA and SQIVND (reference sequence). Produced via immunoSEQ multiplex PCR; TCRdb's table is partial and in-frame only. The data show around 270,000 clones, less than 90% seen once. This TCR derives from a man aged 55 to 70 who had recovered from COVID-19. The chain joins TRBV19 to TRBJ2-7, with 10 bases fitting TRBD1. Sequenced input: peripheral blood. The CDR3 nucleotides are TGTGCCAGTAGTATGGGACAGGGGTTCAGCGACGAGCAGTACTTC. Its translation is CASSMGQGFSDEQYF.